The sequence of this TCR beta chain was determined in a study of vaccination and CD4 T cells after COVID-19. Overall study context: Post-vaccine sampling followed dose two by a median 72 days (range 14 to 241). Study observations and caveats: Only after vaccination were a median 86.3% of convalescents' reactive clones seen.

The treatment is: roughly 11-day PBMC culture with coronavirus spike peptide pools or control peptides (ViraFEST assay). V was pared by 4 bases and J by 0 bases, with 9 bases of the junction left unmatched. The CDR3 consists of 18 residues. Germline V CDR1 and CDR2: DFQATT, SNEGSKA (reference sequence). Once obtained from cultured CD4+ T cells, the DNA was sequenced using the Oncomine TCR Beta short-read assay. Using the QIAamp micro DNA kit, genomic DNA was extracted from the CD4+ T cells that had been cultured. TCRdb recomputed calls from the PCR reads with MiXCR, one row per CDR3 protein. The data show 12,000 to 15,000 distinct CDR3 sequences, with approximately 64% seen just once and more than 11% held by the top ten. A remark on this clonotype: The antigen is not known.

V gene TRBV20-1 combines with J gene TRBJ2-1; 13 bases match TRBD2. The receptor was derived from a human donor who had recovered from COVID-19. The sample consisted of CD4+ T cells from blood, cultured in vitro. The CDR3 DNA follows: TGCAGTGCTATACCGGGACTAGCGGGGCTAGTCTCCTACAATGAGCAGTTCTTC. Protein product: CSAIPGLAGLVSYNEQFF.